The present T cell receptor (beta chain) was sequenced within a study of T-cell reconstitution after alpha-beta-depleted transplantation in children. This sample's TCRbeta library carried unique molecular identifier barcodes. TCRdb re-derived calls from the PCR reads in MiXCR, one entry per CDR3 protein. The data show 280,000 or so distinct CDR3 sequences, with 11% seen just once and about 20% held by the top ten. This clonotype came up many times. This TCR came from a male patient between 2 and 10 years old who had a stem cell transplant for chronic granulomatous disease, so the T cells may come from the graft donor. Sequencing used peripheral blood, obtained 180 days after TCRalphabeta/CD19-depleted stem cell transplant.

The DNA of the CDR3 is TGTGCCAGCAGCGGCAGACAGGGGCTCTCTGGAAACACCATATATTTT. Encoded protein: CASSGRQGLSGNTIYF. V and J are TRBV7-2 and TRBJ1-3; 8 bases align to TRBD1. This CDR3 region has 16 residues. The germline V gene has CDR1 SGHTA and CDR2 FQGNSA. Unmatched junction bases numbered 6, after V lost 5 bases and J lost 0 bases.